The 2 T cell receptor beta chains below were found in one sample sequenced in a study of cytomegalovirus exposure and HLA in healthy donors. The PCR was carried out with 60 Vbeta primers and 13 Jbeta primers. The table came from immunoSEQ multiplex PCR; TCRdb's copy has only in-frame clones and leaves some out. The data hold about 160,000 clones, with roughly 82% observed a single time. What was sequenced was PBMCs. These receptors came from a girl aged 5 to 17 in good health and CMV-seropositive.

The chain joins TRBV25-1 to TRBJ2-5; TRBD2 matches 16 bases. V lost 4 bases to trimming and J lost 3 bases; unmatched junction nucleotides: 8. The CDR3 spans 18 residues. CDR1 and CDR2 (germline): MGHDK, SYGVNS. CDR3 DNA sequence: TGTGCCAGCAGTGCTGGGACTAGCGGGGGGGACGATAAAGAGACCCAGTACTTC. Its protein is CASSAGTSGGDDKETQYF.

J is TRBJ2-7 and V is TRBV29-1; a weak D match, TRBD2 (5 bases). In germline, CDR1 is SQVTM, CDR2 ANQGSEA. The CDR3 length is 11 residues. Between the trimmed V and J ends, which lost 6 bases and 7 bases, there was a span of 13 bases. CDR3 nucleotides: TGCAGCGTGTGGGAGTCCTCGGAGCAGTACTTC. Translation gives CSVWESSEQYF.